The 14 T cell receptor beta chains listed next were all sequenced from one sample in a study of cytomegalovirus exposure and HLA in healthy donors. The PCR used 60 Vbeta and 13 Jbeta primers. Profiled with immunoSEQ multiplex PCR; TCRdb holds only in-frame clones, not every one. The table shows approximately 150,000 clones, with roughly 81% occurring only once. Sequenced: PBMCs. The receptors stem from a girl aged 5-17 years in good health and CMV-seropositive.

The chain is built from TRBV7-8 and TRBJ2-3; 8 bases are shared with TRBD2. The CDR3 totals 16 residues. Germline lookup yields CDR1 SGHVS and CDR2 FQNEAQ. V lost 5 bases, J lost 6 bases, and 13 bases stayed unmatched. The DNA for the CDR3 is TGTGCCAGCAGCCCCGGGGGGGGCGGGGGACCGGATACGCAGTATTTT. Amino acid sequence: CASSPGGGGGPDTQYF.

This CDR3 reads CAWAGTGFTEAFF. CDR3 bases: TGTGCCTGGGCCGGGACAGGGTTCACTGAAGCTTTCTTT. The chain links TRBV30 to TRBJ1-1; TRBD1 agrees at 9 bases. V lost 5 bases to trimming and J lost 4 bases; unmatched junction nucleotides: 5. Germline CDR1 GTSNPN, CDR2 SVGIG (reference sequence). The CDR3 totals 13 residues. Complete variable domain (other parts from reference TRBV30 and TRBJ1-1): SQTIHQWPATLVQPVGSPLSLECTVEGTSNPNLYWYRQAAGRGLQLLFYSVGIGQISSEVPQNLSASRPQDRQFILSSKKLLLSDSGFYLCAWAGTGFTEAFFGQGTRLTVV.

The V and J genes are TRBV14 and TRBJ1-3; D perhaps matches TRBD1 (6 bases). Germline values: CDR1 SGHDN, CDR2 FVKESK. This CDR3 contains 15 residues. V was trimmed by 7 bases and J by 3 bases, leaving 16 bases between them. CDR3 coding DNA: TGTGCCAGCAAGTACCCGATCAGGGGTGGAAACACCATATATTTT. Protein sequence: CASKYPIRGGNTIYF.

The V gene is TRBV5-6, the J gene TRBJ1-2, with 10 bases that match TRBD1. Looked up from germline, CDR1 is SGHDT and CDR2 is YYEEEE. The CDR3 is 14 amino acids. V lost 4 bases to trimming and J lost 7 bases; unmatched junction nucleotides: 7. The DNA of the CDR3 is TGTGCCAGCAGCCGCCCCGGGACAGGGGTTGGCTACACCTTC. This encodes CASSRPGTGVGYTF.

The gene calls are TRBV5-4 and TRBJ2-1, with 8 bases identical to TRBD2. The V segment lost 0 bases and the J segment 1 base; nucleotides outside the gene matches: 3. Germline CDR1 reads SGHNT; CDR2 reads YYREEE (reference sequence). The CDR3 totals 16 residues. The CDR3 nucleotides read TGTGCCAGCAGCTTGGATGGCGGGGGGTCCTACAATGAGCAGTTCTTC. This gives the protein CASSLDGGGSYNEQFF. Full variable domain (missing parts from reference TRBV5-4 and TRBJ2-1): ETGVTQSPTHLIKTRGQQVTLRCSSQSGHNTVSWYQQALGQGPQFIFQYYREEENGRGNFPPRFSGLQFPNYSSELNVNALELDDSALYLCASSLDGGGSYNEQFFGPGTRLTVL.

This clone was seen once. V is TRBV6-1 and J is TRBJ1-6, with 8 bases aligning to TRBD1. CDR1 and CDR2 from the germline V gene are MNHNS and SASEGT. The CDR3 has 13 residues. J gave up 7 bases and V 8 bases, and 4 bases lay outside the gene matches. The CDR3 DNA is TGTGCCAGCGTGGACAGGGTCAATTCACCCCTCCACTTT. It codes for CASVDRVNSPLHF.

V and J are TRBV7-9 and TRBJ1-2; 8 nucleotides match TRBD1. The V gene's germline CDR1 is SEHNR and CDR2 FQNEAQ (reference sequence). Trimming took 6 bases from V and 3 from J; bases not matched to a gene: 3. This CDR3 region has 13 residues. DNA of the CDR3: TGTGCCAGCAGTTTGGGACAGGACTATGGCTACACCTTC. As protein: CASSLGQDYGYTF.

Notes on this clone: Relative to the germline gene, one junction end is altered; a read error may explain this. The chain has TRBV5-8 and TRBJ1-2, with TRBD1 as a possible D gene (5 bases). Germline CDR1 is SGHTS and CDR2 is YDEGEE. The CDR3 contains 14 residues. The CDR3 loop reads CASSLAGGDYGCTF. In nucleotides, the CDR3 is TGTGCCAGCAGCTTGGCCGGGGGGGACTATGGCTGCACCTTC.

The rearrangement links TRBV9 to TRBJ2-1; maybe TRBD2 (7 bases). Germline V lookup: CDR1 SGDLS, CDR2 YYNGEE. This CDR3 has 17 amino acids. Trimming shortened V by 0 bases and J by 1 base, and 14 bases separated the two germline ends. The CDR3 DNA is TGTGCCAGCAGCGTAGGAGGGGGGGCCGGGTCCTACAATGAGCAGTTCTTC. It translates to CASSVGGGAGSYNEQFF.

This chain uses TRBV2 with TRBJ2-7; D is possibly TRBD2 (5 bases). The CDR3 length is 14 residues. V was clipped by 5 bases and J by 0 bases, with 11 bases between them. Germline loops: CDR1 SNHLY, CDR2 FYNNEI. DNA of the CDR3: TGTGCCAGCAGTTCTAGCTCGAGCTCCTACGAGCAGTACTTC. Residues: CASSSSSSSYEQYF.

This clone was found a few times. This chain uses TRBV6-5 with TRBJ1-2, with D perhaps matching TRBD1 (5 bases). V was clipped by 8 bases and J by 3 bases, with 13 bases between them. The germline CDR1 and CDR2 sequences are MNHEY and SVGAGI. The CDR3 length is 13 residues. For the CDR3, the DNA is TGTGCCAGCGGGGGGGGGAGACACTATGGCTACACCTTC. Translating it yields CASGGGRHYGYTF.

This sequence joins TRBV6-5 and TRBJ1-5; a weak D match, TRBD1 (5 bases). The CDR3 runs 13 residues. Trimming cost V 2 bases and J 5 bases, with 7 bases left between them. CDR1 MNHEY and CDR2 SVGAGI come from the germline V gene. The CDR3 region has the DNA TGTGCCAGCAGTTACAGCAGGGATCAGCCCCAGCATTTT. This gives the protein CASSYSRDQPQHF.

J is TRBJ1-2 and V is TRBV19; TRBD1 matches 10 bases. Germline trimming cut 6 bases from V and 8 bases from J; bases unmatched to any gene: 12. CDR3 length equals 15 residues. CDR1 and CDR2 from the germline V gene are LNHDA and SQIVND (reference sequence). The CDR3 reads CASSTPETGGGGYTF. CDR3 nucleotide sequence: TGTGCCAGTAGCACCCCCGAGACAGGGGGCGGCGGCTACACCTTC.

J is TRBJ2-3 and V is TRBV15; 11 bases fit TRBD2. Germline assignment: CDR1 LNHNV and CDR2 YYDKDF (reference sequence). This CDR3 comprises 16 residues. The J segment lost 5 bases and the V segment lost 8 bases, leaving 12 bases of the junction unmatched. In DNA, the CDR3 is TGTGCCACCGGAACCACGGGACTAGCGGTTTTAGATACGCAGTATTTT. Translated, it gives CATGTTGLAVLDTQYF.